The clone carrying this T cell receptor (beta chain) was seen only a few times. Antigen unknown. The data belong to a study of cytomegalovirus exposure and HLA in healthy donors. Broader study findings: The majority of TCR sequences were rare, yet some public TCRs appeared in many donors. Serostatus for CMV was the only available immune exposure information.

Use of 60 Vbeta and 13 Jbeta primers characterized the PCR. TCRdb keeps only in-frame clones here, not all; method: immunoSEQ multiplex PCR. The sample includes some 200,000 clones, 75% to 90% of them seen just once. Each of the donors was a healthy bone marrow donor. This receptor was identified in a woman between 45 and 60 years old in good health and CMV-seropositive. Sequencing input: PBMCs.

This CDR3 is CASSYRGTGNYGYTF. The DNA of the CDR3 is TGTGCCAGCAGTTACCGGGGGACAGGGAACTATGGCTACACCTTC. The rearrangement joins TRBV6-5 to TRBJ1-2, with 9 positions matching TRBD1. The CDR3 has 15 residues. The ends lost 2 bases at V and 2 bases at J; junction bases unmatched: 3. The germline gives CDR1 MNHEY, CDR2 SVGAGI.